This T cell receptor (beta chain) was sequenced in a study of breast tumors, draining lymph nodes, adjacent tissues. TCRdb processed the multiplex PCR reads anew with MiXCR; each CDR3 protein has one entry. There are 150,000 or so distinct CDR3 sequences in the sample; about 33% occur only once, and around 4% lies in the top ten. Study-wide results and limits: Data only fit, rather than demonstrated, lymph node origin of most tumor T cells. Tumor TCR diversity was below lymph nodes but above nontumor tissue. Tumor and nontumor repertoires were significantly more similar in luminal-like than in basal-like breast cancer.

There are 13 residues in the CDR3. In germline, CDR1 is LGHDT, CDR2 YNNKEL (reference sequence). Trimming took off 0 bases at V and 9 bases at J, with 9 bases between the two ends. Details on this clonotype: Its antigen is not known.

Samples came from axillary lymph nodes draining the breast cancer. The chain couples TRBV3-1 to TRBJ1-5; weak D call: TRBD1 (5 bases). The receptor was isolated from a female donor with breast cancer. Some clones in this sample may be carry-over from other donors' samples. Material for sequencing was axillary lymph node tissue. CDR3 sequence (DNA): TGTGCCAGCAGCCAAGACGCGCAGGGGCCCCAGCATTTT. Amino acid sequence: CASSQDAQGPQHF.